These 9 T cell receptor beta chains were sequenced from one sample in a study of graft-versus-host responses after intestinal transplantation. The method was immunoSEQ multiplex PCR; TCRdb's version includes in-frame clones alone and lacks a portion of them. The top ten hold roughly 0.39% of the sample, which has around 89,000 clones, around 90% seen once. The antigens of these receptors remain unknown. The sequences come from unstimulated CD8+ T cells sorted from spleen or lymph node cells, collected before transplant. Every receptor here comes from a human donor who was the organ donor for an intestinal transplant.

V is TRBV13 and J is TRBJ2-1, with 9 bases fitting TRBD2. CDR1 PRHDT and CDR2 FYEKMQ come from the germline V gene (reference sequence). The CDR3 length is 15 residues. The ends lost 3 bases at V and 4 bases at J; junction bases unmatched: 4. In DNA form, the CDR3 reads TGTGCCAGCAGCTTTAGGACTAGCGTTTACAATGAGCAGTTCTTC. It specifies CASSFRTSVYNEQFF.

V gene TRBV2 combines with J gene TRBJ2-4, with TRBD1 matching over 7 bases. This CDR3 contains 13 residues. Germline V CDR1 and CDR2: SNHLY, FYNNEI. Unmatched junction bases numbered 2, after V lost 5 bases and J lost 4 bases. DNA for the CDR3: TGTGCCAGCAGTCCGGGACAGAAAAACATTCAGTACTTC. It encodes CASSPGQKNIQYF.

J is TRBJ2-1 and V is TRBV10-2; D gene unclear. Trimming took off 3 bases at V and 0 bases at J, with 6 bases between the two ends. The CDR3 totals 14 residues. Germline-derived CDR1 and CDR2 are WSHSY and SAAADI. In DNA, the CDR3 is TGCGCCAGCAGTGACGTTAGCTCCTACAATGAGCAGTTCTTC. This codes for CASSDVSSYNEQFF.

The rearrangement uses TRBV30 and TRBJ1-1, with a tentative D call TRBD1 (5 bases). This CDR3 contains 14 residues. V dropped 4 bases and J dropped 5 bases, with 17 bases sitting between them. Germline lookup yields CDR1 GTSNPN and CDR2 SVGIG (reference sequence). CDR3 region: CAWKVLQVGTEAFF. The CDR3, as DNA: TGTGCCTGGAAGGTTTTACAGGTAGGAACTGAAGCTTTCTTT.

The rearrangement uses TRBV19 and TRBJ1-1, with 10 bases fitting TRBD1. Germline V gene data show CDR1 as LNHDA and CDR2 as SQIVND (reference sequence). This CDR3 has 14 amino acids. The V and J ends lost 7 bases and 5 bases, in that order; junction bases with no gene match: 7. The CDR3 reads CASNAGQGVTEAFF. The DNA of the CDR3 is TGTGCCAGTAACGCAGGACAGGGGGTTACTGAAGCTTTCTTT.

The chain carries TRBV27 and TRBJ2-7; 12 bases map to TRBD1. This CDR3 has 15 residues. Germline assignment: CDR1 MNHEY and CDR2 SMNVEV (reference sequence). The V and J ends lost 4 bases and 4 bases, in that order; junction bases with no gene match: 5. The DNA for the CDR3 is TGTGCCAGCAGTTGGGGGGGACAGGGGGCTTACGAGCAGTACTTC. Protein sequence: CASSWGGQGAYEQYF.

The chain couples TRBV7-9 to TRBJ2-2, with D hard to call. This CDR3 is 12 amino acids long. Trimming took 6 bases from V and 8 from J, leaving 10 bases between them. Germline CDR1 is SEHNR and CDR2 is FQNEAQ (reference sequence). CDR3 DNA sequence: TGTGCCAGCAGTTTGCCGGAGGGGGAGCTGTTTTTT. Amino acid sequence: CASSLPEGELFF. Using reference TRBV7-9 and TRBJ2-2 for the parts outside the CDR3, the full variable domain is DTGVSQNPRHKITKRGQNVTFRCDPISEHNRLYWYRQTLGQGPEFLTYFQNEAQLEKSRLLSDRFSAERPKGSFSTLEIQRTEQGDSAMYLCASSLPEGELFFGEGSRLTVL.

Written as DNA, the CDR3 is TGTGCCAGCAGCAGATGCTACGCTAAGTACTTC. Protein product: CASSRCYAKYF. The V gene is TRBV21-1, the J gene TRBJ2-7; TRBD2 is the table's D call and was not checked against the DNA. TRBV21-1 corresponds to a pseudogene. This CDR3 contains 11 residues.

This clone was observed a single time. The chain is built from TRBV7-2 and TRBJ2-1, with TRBD2 identical over 8 bases. This CDR3 is built from 16 residues. Germline values: CDR1 SGHTA, CDR2 FQGNSA. With V trimmed by 5 bases and J by 9 bases, 15 bases remained unmatched. The CDR3 DNA follows: TGTGCCAGCAGCCCCATCCGGGGGGGCCCCCAAATTGAGCAGTTCTTC. Its translation is CASSPIRGGPQIEQFF. The variable domain in full, with the rest retrieved from reference TRBV7-2 and TRBJ2-1, is GAGVSQSPSNKVTEKGKDVELRCDPISGHTALYWYRQSLGQGLEFLIYFQGNSAPDKSGLPSDRFSAERTGGSVSTLTIQRTQQEDSAVYLCASSPIRGGPQIEQFFGPGTRLTVL.